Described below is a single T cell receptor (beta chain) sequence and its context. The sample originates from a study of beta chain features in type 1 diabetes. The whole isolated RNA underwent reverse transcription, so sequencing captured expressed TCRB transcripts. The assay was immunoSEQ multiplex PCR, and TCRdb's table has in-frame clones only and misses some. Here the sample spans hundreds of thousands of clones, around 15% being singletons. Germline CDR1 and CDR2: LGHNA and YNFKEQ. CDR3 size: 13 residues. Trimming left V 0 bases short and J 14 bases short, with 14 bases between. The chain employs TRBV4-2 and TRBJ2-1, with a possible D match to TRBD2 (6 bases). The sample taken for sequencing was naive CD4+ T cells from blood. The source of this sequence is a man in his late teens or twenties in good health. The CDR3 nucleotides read TGTGCCAGCAGCCAAGATGGACTACCCCTAGAGTTCTTC. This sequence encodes CASSQDGLPLEFF.